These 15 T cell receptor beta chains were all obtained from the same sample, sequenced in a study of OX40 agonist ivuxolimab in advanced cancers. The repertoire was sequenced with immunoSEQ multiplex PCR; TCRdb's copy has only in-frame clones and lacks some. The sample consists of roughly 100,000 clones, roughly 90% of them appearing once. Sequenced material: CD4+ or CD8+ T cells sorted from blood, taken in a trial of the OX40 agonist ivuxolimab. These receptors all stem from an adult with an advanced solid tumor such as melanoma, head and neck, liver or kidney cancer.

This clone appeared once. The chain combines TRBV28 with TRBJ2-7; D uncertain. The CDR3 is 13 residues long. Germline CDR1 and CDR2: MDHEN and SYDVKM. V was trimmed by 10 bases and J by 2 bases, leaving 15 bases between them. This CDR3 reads CATEPSGTYEQYF. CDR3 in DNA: TGTGCCACCGAACCTAGTGGAACCTACGAGCAGTACTTC.

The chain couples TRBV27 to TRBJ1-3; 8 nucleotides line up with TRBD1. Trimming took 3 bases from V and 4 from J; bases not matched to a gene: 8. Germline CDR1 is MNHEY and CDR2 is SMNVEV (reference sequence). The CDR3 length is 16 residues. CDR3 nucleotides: TGTGCCAGCAGTTTCTCCGCGGACAGGGCCGGAAACACCATATATTTT. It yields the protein CASSFSADRAGNTIYF.

The CDR3 loop is CASSVGSGDTQYF. CDR3 in DNA: TGCGCCAGCAGTGTCGGGAGCGGGGATACGCAGTATTTT. The chain is built from TRBV10-1 and TRBJ2-3; D is perhaps TRBD2 (6 bases). This CDR3 has 13 amino acids. Per germline, CDR1 WNHNN and CDR2 SYGVQD (reference sequence). V was trimmed by 4 bases and J by 6 bases, leaving 11 bases between them.

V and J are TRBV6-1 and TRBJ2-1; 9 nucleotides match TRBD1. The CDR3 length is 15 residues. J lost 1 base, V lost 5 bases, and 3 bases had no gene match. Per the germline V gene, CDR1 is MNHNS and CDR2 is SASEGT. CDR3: CASSQDRGSYNEQFF. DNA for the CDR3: TGTGCCAGCAGTCAGGACAGGGGTTCCTACAATGAGCAGTTCTTC.

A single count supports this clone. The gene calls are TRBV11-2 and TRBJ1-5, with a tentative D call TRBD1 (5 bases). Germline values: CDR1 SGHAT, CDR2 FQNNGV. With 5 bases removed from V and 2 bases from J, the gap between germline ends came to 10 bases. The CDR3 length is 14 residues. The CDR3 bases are TGTGCCAGCAGCCCTGACAGTCGCAATCAGCCCCAGCATTTT. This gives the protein CASSPDSRNQPQHF.

CDR3 nucleotide sequence: TGTGCCAGCAGTGAAATGGCTGGACAGAACTATGGCTACACCTTC. This encodes CASSEMAGQNYGYTF. The gene calls are TRBV6-1 and TRBJ1-2, with TRBD1 as a possible D gene (6 bases). The CDR3 is 15 amino acids. V lost 2 bases, J lost 2 bases, and 12 bases lay in between. CDR1 MNHNS and CDR2 SASEGT come from the germline V gene.

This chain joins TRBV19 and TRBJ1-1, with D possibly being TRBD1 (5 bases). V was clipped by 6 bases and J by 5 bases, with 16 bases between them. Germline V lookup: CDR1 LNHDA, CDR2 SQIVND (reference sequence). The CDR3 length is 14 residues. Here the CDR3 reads CASSRQLRTTEAFF. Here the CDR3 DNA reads TGTGCCAGTAGCCGACAGCTGAGGACAACTGAAGCTTTCTTT.

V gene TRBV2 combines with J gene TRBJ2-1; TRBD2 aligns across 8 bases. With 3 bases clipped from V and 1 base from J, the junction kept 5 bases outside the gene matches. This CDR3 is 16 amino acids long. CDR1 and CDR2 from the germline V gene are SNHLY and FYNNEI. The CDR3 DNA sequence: TGTGCCAGCAGTGACCCCAGCGGGAGTTCCTACAATGAGCAGTTCTTC. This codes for CASSDPSGSSYNEQFF.

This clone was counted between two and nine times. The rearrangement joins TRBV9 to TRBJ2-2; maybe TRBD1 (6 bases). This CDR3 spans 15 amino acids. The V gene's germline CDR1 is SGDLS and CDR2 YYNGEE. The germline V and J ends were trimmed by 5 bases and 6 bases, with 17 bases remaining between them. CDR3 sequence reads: CASRRGLGAAGELFF. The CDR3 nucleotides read TGTGCCAGCAGGAGGGGCCTGGGGGCGGCCGGGGAGCTGTTTTTT.

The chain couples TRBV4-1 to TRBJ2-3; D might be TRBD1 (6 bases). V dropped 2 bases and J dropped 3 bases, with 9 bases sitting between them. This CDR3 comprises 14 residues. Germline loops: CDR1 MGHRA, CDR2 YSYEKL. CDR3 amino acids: CASSQNRVTDTQYF. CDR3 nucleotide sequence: TGCGCCAGCAGCCAAAACAGGGTAACAGATACGCAGTATTTT.

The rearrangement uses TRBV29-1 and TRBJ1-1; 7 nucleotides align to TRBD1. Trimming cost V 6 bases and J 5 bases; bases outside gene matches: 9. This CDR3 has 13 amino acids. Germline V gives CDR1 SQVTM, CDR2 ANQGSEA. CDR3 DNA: TGCAGCGTGGGTAACAGGGGAGGAACTGAAGCTTTCTTT. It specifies CSVGNRGGTEAFF.

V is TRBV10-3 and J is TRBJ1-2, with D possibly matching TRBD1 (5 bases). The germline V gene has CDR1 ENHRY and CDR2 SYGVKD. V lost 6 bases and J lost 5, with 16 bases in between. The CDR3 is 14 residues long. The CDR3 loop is CAISRDGEGYGYTF. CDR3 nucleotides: TGTGCCATCAGCCGGGACGGCGAGGGGTATGGCTACACCTTC.

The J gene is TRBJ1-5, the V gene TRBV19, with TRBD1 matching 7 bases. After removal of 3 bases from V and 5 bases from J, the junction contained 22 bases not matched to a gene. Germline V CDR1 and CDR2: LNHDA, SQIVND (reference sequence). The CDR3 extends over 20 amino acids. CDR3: CASSISFGQGTEGDDQPQHF. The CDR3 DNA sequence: TGTGCCAGTAGTATCTCTTTTGGCCAGGGGACAGAGGGGGATGATCAGCCCCAGCATTTT. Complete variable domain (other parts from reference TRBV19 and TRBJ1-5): DGGITQSPKYLFRKEGQNVTLSCEQNLNHDAMYWYRQDPGQGLRLIYYSQIVNDFQKGDIAEGYSVSREKKESFPLTVTSAQKNPTAFYLCASSISFGQGTEGDDQPQHFGDGTRLSIL.

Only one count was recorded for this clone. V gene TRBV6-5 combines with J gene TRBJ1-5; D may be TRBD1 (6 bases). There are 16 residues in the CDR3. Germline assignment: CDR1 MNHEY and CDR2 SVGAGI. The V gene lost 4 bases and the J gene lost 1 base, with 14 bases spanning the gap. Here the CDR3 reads CASSSRQAQSNQPQHF. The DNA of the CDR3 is TGTGCCAGCAGTTCCCGACAGGCTCAAAGCAATCAGCCCCAGCATTTT.

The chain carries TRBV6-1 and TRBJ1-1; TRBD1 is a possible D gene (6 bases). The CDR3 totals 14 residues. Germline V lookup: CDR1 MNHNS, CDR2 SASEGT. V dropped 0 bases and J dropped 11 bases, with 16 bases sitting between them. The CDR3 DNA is TGTGCCAGCAGTGAAGCGGCTAGGGGGATCGTGGCTTTCTTT. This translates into CASSEAARGIVAFF.